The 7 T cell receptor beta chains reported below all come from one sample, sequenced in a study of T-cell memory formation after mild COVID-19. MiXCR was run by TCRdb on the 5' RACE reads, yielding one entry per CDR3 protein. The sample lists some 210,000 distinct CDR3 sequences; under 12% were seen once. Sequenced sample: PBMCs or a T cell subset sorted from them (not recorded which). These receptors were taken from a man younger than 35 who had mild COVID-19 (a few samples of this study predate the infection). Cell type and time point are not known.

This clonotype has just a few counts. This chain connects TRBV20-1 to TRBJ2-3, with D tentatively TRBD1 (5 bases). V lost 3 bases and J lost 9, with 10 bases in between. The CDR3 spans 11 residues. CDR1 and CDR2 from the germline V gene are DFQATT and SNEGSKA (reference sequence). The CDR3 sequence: CSASVWGTQYF. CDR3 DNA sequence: TGCAGTGCTAGTGTATGGGGCACGCAGTATTTT.

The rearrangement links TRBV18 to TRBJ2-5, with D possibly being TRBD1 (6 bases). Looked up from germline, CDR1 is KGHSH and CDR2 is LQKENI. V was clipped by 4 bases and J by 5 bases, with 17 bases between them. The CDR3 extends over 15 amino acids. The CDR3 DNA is TGTGCCAGCTCACGCGGAACAGGGTTAGGCGAGACCCAGTACTTC. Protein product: CASSRGTGLGETQYF.

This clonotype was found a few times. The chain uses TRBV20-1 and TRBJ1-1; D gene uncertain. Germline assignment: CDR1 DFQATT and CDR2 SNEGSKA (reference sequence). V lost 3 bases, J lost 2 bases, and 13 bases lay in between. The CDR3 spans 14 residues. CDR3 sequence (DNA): TGCAGTGCTAGTTTTGGAGGCCCCAACACTGAAGCTTTCTTT. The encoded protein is CSASFGGPNTEAFF.

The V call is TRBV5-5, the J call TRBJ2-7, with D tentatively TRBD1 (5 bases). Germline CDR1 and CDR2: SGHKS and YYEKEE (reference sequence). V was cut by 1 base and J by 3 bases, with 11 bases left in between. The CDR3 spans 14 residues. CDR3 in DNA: TGTGCCAGCAGCTTGAGGACACCTCTCTACGAGCAGTACGTC. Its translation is CASSLRTPLYEQYV.

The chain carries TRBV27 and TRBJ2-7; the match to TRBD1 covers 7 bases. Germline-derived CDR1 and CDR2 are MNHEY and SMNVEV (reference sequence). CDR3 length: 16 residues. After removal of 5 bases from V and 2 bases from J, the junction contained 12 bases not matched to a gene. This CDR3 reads CASSTNSDRDPYEQYF. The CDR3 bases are TGTGCCAGCAGTACCAACTCCGACAGGGACCCCTACGAGCAGTACTTC.

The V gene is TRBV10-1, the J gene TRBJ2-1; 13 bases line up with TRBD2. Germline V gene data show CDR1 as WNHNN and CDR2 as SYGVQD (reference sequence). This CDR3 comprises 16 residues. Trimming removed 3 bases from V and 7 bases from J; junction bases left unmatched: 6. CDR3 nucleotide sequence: TGCGCCAGCAGTGATTGGGGACTAGCGGGAAATAATGAGCAGTTCTTC. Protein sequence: CASSDWGLAGNNEQFF.

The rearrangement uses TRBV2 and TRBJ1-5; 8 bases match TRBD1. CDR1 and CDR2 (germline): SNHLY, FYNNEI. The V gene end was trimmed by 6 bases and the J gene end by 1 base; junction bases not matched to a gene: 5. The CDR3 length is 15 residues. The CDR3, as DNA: TGTGCCAGCAGCGCACAGGGGGTAAGCAATCAGCCCCAGCATTTT. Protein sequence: CASSAQGVSNQPQHF.